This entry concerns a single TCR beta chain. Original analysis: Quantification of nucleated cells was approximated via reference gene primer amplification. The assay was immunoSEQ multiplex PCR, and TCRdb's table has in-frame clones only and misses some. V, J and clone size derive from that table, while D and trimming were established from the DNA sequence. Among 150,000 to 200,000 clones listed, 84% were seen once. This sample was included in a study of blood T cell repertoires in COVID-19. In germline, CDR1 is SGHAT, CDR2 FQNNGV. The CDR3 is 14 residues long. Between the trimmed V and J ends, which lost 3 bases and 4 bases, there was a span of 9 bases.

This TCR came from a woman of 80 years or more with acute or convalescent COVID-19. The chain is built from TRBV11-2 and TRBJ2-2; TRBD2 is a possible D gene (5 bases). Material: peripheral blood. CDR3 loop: CASSFIGSTGELFF. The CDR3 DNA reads TGTGCCAGCAGCTTCATAGGGAGCACCGGGGAGCTGTTTTTT.